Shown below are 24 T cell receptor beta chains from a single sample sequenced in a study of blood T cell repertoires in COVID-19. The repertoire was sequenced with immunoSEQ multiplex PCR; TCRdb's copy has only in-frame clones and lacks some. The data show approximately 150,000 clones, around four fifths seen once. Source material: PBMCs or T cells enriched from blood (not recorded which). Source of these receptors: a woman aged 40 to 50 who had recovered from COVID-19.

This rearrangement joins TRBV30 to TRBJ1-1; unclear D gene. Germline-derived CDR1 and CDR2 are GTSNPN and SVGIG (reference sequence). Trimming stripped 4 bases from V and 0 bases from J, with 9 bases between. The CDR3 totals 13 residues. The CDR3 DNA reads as TGTGCCTGGAATGGCGGTCTGAACACTGAAGCTTTCTTT. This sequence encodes CAWNGGLNTEAFF. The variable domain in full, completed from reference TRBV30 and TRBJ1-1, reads SQTIHQWPATLVQPVGSPLSLECTVEGTSNPNLYWYRQAAGRGLQLLFYSVGIGQISSEVPQNLSASRPQDRQFILSSKKLLLSDSGFYLCAWNGGLNTEAFFGQGTRLTVV.

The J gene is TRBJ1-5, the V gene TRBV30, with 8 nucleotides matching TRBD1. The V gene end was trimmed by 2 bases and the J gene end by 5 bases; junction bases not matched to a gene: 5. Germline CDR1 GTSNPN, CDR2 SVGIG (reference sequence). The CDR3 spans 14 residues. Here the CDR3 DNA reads TGTGCCTGGAGTCCAGGGGGCCTCTATCAGCCCCAGCATTTT. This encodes CAWSPGGLYQPQHF.

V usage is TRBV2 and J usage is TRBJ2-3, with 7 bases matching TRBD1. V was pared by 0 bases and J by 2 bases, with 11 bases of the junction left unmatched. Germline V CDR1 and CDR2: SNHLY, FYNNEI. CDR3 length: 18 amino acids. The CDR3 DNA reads TGTGCCAGCAGTGAAGCGATCCGGACGGGACAGAACACAGATACGCAGTATTTT. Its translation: CASSEAIRTGQNTDTQYF.

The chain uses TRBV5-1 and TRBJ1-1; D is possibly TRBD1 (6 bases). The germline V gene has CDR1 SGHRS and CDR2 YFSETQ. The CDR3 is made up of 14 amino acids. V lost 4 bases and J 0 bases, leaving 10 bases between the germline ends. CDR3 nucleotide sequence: TGCGCCAGCAGCGCGGACAGAATGAACACTGAAGCTTTCTTT. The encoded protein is CASSADRMNTEAFF.

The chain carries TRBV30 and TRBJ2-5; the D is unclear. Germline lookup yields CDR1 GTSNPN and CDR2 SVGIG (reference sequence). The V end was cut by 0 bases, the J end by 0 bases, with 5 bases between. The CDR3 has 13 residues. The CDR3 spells CAWSVRYQETQYF. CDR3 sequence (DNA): TGTGCCTGGAGTGTGCGGTACCAAGAGACCCAGTACTTC.

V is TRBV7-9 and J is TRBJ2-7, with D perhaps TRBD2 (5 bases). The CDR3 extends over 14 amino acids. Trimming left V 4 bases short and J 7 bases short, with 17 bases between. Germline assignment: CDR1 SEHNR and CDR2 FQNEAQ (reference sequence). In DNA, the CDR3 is TGTGCCAGCAGCTATAGTGGGGAAGGGAGAGAGCAGTACTTC. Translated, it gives CASSYSGEGREQYF.

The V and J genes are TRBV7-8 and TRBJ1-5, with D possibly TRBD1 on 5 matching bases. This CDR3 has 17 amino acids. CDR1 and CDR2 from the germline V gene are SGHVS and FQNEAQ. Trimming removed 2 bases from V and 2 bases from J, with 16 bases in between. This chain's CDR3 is CASSLNYLVQGNQPQHF. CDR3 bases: TGTGCCAGCAGCTTAAACTATTTGGTACAGGGCAATCAGCCCCAGCATTTT.

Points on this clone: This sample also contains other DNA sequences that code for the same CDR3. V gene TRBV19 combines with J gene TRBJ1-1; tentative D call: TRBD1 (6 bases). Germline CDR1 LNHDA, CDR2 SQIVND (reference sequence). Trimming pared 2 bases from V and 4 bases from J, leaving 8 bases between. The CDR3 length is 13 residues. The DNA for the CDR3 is TGTGCCAGTAGTATACAGGGGAGCACTGAAGCTTTCTTT. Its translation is CASSIQGSTEAFF.

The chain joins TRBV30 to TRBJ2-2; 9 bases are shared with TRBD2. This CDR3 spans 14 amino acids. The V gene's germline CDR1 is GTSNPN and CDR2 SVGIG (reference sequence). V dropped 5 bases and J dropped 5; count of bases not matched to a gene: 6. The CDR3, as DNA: TGTGCCTGGGGCGGGAGGGGTTTTACCGGGGAGCTGTTTTTT. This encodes CAWGGRGFTGELFF.

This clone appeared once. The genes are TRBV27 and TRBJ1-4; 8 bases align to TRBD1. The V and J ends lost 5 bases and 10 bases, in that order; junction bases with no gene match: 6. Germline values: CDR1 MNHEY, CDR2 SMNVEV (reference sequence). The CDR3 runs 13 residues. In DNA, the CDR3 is TGTGCCAGCAGTGGACAGGGTTTAGGAAAACTGTTTTTT. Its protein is CASSGQGLGKLFF.

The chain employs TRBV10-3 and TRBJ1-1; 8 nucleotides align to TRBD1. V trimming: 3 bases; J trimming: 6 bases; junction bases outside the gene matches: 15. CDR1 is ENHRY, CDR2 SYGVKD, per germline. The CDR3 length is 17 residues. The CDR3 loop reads CAISDHEIQGGTSEAFF. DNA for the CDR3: TGTGCCATCAGTGACCACGAAATACAGGGGGGAACGTCTGAAGCTTTCTTT.

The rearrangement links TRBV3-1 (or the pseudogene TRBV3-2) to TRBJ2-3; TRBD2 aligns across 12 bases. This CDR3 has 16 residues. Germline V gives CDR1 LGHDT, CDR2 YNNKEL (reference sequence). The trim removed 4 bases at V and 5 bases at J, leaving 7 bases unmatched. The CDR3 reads CASSPGLAGGGDTQYF. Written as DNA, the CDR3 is TGTGCCAGCAGCCCGGGACTAGCGGGTGGAGGAGATACGCAGTATTTT.

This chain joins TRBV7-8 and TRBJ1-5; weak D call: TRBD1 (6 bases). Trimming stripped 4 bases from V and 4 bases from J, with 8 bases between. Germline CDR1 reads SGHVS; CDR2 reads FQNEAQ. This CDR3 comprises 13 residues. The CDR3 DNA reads TGTGCCAGCAGCTCAGGACAGAATCAGCCCCAGCATTTT. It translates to CASSSGQNQPQHF.

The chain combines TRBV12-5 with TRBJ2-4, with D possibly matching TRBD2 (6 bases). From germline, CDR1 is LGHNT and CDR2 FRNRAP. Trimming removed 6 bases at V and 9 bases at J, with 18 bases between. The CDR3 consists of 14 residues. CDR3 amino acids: CASGRDSPSSIQYF. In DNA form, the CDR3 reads TGTGCTAGTGGCCGGGACTCCCCGAGTAGCATTCAGTACTTC.

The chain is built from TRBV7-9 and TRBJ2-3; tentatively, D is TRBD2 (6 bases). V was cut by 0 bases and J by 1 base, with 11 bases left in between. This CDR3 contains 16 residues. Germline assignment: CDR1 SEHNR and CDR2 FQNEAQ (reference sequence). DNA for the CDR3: TGTGCCAGCAGCTTAGCCTGGAGGGTCGGCACAGATACGCAGTATTTT. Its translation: CASSLAWRVGTDTQYF. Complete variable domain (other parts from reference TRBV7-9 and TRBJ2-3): DTGVSQNPRHKITKRGQNVTFRCDPISEHNRLYWYRQTLGQGPEFLTYFQNEAQLEKSRLLSDRFSAERPKGSFSTLEIQRTEQGDSAMYLCASSLAWRVGTDTQYFGPGTRLTVL.

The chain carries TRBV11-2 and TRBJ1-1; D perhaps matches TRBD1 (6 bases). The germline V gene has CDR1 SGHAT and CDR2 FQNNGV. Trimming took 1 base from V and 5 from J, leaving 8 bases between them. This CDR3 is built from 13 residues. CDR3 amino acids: CASSLGGLTEAFF. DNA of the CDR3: TGTGCCAGCAGCTTAGGGGGGCTGACTGAAGCTTTCTTT.

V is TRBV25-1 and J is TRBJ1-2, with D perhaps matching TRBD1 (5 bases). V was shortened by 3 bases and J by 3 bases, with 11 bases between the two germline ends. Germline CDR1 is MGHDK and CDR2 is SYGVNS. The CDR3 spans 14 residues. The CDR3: CASSDAGSYYGYTF. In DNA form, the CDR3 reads TGTGCCAGCAGTGATGCAGGGTCTTACTATGGCTACACCTTC.

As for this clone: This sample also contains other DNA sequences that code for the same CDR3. The CDR3 DNA is TGTGCCAGCAGCCAAGAGCTAGCGGGAGGGACAGATACGCAGTATTTT. Amino acids: CASSQELAGGTDTQYF. This chain uses TRBV4-2 with TRBJ2-3; 12 bases match TRBD2. V was clipped by 0 bases and J by 3 bases; unmatched bases: 1. CDR1 and CDR2 (germline): LGHNA, YNFKEQ. The CDR3 contains 16 residues.

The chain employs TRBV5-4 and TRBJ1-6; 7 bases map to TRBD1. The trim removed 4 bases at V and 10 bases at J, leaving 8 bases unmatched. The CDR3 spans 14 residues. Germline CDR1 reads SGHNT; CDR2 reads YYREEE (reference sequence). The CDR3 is CASSLEGAHSPLHF. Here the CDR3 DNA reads TGTGCCAGCAGCCTGGAGGGGGCGCACTCACCCCTCCACTTT.

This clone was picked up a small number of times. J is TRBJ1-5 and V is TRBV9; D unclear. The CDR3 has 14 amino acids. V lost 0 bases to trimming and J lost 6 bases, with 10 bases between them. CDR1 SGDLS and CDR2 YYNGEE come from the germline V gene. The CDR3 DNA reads TGTGCCAGCAGCGTAGAGGGAGGTGGTCAGCCCCAGCATTTT. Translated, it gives CASSVEGGGQPQHF. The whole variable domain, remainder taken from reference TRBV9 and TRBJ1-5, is DSGVTQTPKHLITATGQRVTLRCSPRSGDLSVYWYQQSLDQGLQFLIQYYNGEERAKGNILERFSAQQFPDLHSELNLSSLELGDSALYFCASSVEGGGQPQHFGDGTRLSIL.

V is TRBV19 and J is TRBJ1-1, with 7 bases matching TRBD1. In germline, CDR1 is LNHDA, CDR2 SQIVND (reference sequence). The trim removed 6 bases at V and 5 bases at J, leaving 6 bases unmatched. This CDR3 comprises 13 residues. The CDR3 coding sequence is TGTGCCAGTAGCAAGGGGGCGGGAACTGAAGCTTTCTTT. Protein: CASSKGAGTEAFF.

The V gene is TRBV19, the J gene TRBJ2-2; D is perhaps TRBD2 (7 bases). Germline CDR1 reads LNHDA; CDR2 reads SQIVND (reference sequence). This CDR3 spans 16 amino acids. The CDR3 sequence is CASGRGAPSNTGELFF. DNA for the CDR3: TGTGCGAGCGGTCGGGGGGCCCCTTCGAACACCGGGGAGCTGTTTTTT.

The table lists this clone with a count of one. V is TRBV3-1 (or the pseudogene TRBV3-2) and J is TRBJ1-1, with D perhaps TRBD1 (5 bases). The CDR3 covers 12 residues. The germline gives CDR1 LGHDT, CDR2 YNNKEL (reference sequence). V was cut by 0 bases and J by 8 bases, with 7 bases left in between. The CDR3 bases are TGTGCCAGCAGCCAAGATAGACAGGAAGCTTTCTTT. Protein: CASSQDRQEAFF.

CDR3 sequence (DNA): TGCGCCAGCAGCTTGGATTCACTTACAAGGGAGACCGGGGAGCTGTTTTTT. Encoded protein: CASSLDSLTRETGELFF. This sequence joins TRBV5-1 and TRBJ2-2, with D perhaps TRBD2 (5 bases). This CDR3 is 17 amino acids long. The V end lost 0 bases, the J end lost 5 bases, and 17 bases lay between the germline ends. CDR1 and CDR2 from the germline V gene are SGHRS and YFSETQ.